One and the same sample provided the 22 T cell receptor beta chains below, sequenced in a study of TIL therapy for anti-PD-1-resistant metastatic lung cancer. The time point here: pre-treatment sample, taken before nivolumab and TIL therapy. Sequencing used immunoSEQ v3. Produced via immunoSEQ multiplex PCR; TCRdb's table is partial and in-frame only. The sample yields about 59,000 clones, around 70% seen once. Sample: blood, taken at baseline. These receptors originate from a person aged 25 to 80 with non-small cell lung cancer.

The chain joins TRBV6-5 to TRBJ2-7; 9 bases are a match to TRBD2. Germline V gives CDR1 MNHEY, CDR2 SVGAGI. Unmatched junction bases numbered 7, after V lost 2 bases and J lost 5 bases. CDR3 length: 15 amino acids. The CDR3 DNA reads as TGTGCCAGCAGTTACGGATTAGCGGGAGCAGACGAGCAGTACTTC. This translates into CASSYGLAGADEQYF.

The chain joins TRBV5-1 to TRBJ1-4; unclear D gene. CDR1 is SGHRS and CDR2 is YFSETQ in the germline V gene. This CDR3 comprises 14 residues. Trimming shortened V by 4 bases and J by 8 bases, and 15 bases separated the two germline ends. As DNA, the CDR3 is TGCGCCAGCAGCCAGGACCGTCTGGGGGAAAAACTGTTTTTT. Translation: CASSQDRLGEKLFF. Full variable domain (missing parts from reference TRBV5-1 and TRBJ1-4): KAGVTQTPRYLIKTRGQQVTLSCSPISGHRSVSWYQQTPGQGLQFLFEYFSETQRNKGNFPGRFSGRQFSNSRSEMNVSTLELGDSALYLCASSQDRLGEKLFFGSGTQLSVL.

This clone was observed once. The chain couples TRBV7-2 to TRBJ1-1, with D unclear. The length of the CDR3 is 13 residues. Trimming cost V 3 bases and J 3 bases, with 8 bases left between them. CDR1 is SGHTA, CDR2 FQGNSA, per germline. Here the CDR3 DNA reads TGTGCCAGCAGCTTTACTACAGACACTGAAGCTTTCTTT. Its translation: CASSFTTDTEAFF.

V and J are TRBV6-1 and TRBJ1-5; D gene uncertain. CDR1 is MNHNS, CDR2 SASEGT, per germline. The CDR3 length is 11 residues. Trimming took off 3 bases at V and 7 bases at J, with 4 bases between the two ends. CDR3 nucleotide sequence: TGTGCCAGCAGTGACGGACAGCCCCAGCATTTT. Translating it yields CASSDGQPQHF.

This clone has just a few counts. The chain links TRBV7-8 to TRBJ1-1, with D tentatively TRBD1 (5 bases). The CDR3 has 14 amino acids. CDR1 is SGHVS and CDR2 is FQNEAQ in the germline V gene. The V gene lost 5 bases and the J gene lost 6 bases, with 16 bases spanning the gap. The CDR3 loop reads CASSTRRGGAEAFF. The DNA for the CDR3 is TGTGCCAGCAGCACTAGGAGGGGAGGAGCTGAAGCTTTCTTT. Full variable domain (remainder filled in from reference TRBV7-8 and TRBJ1-1): GAGVSQSPRYKVAKRGQDVALRCDPISGHVSLFWYQQALGQGPEFLTYFQNEAQLDKSGLPSDRFFAERPEGSVSTLKIQRTQQEDSAVYLCASSTRRGGAEAFFGQGTRLTVV.

J is TRBJ2-3 and V is TRBV28; 7 positions match TRBD1. V trimming: 6 bases; J trimming: 1 base; junction bases outside the gene matches: 16. CDR1 and CDR2 from the germline V gene are MDHEN and SYDVKM. This CDR3 comprises 18 residues. The CDR3 here is CASRPRGRGMGGTDTQYF. The CDR3 DNA follows: TGTGCCAGCAGACCTCGGGGCAGGGGGATGGGTGGCACAGATACGCAGTATTTT.

The V call is TRBV6-1, the J call TRBJ2-7, with 11 bases lining up with TRBD1. Per germline, CDR1 MNHNS and CDR2 SASEGT. The CDR3 length is 17 residues. Trimming at V came to 5 bases and at J to 0 bases, leaving 9 bases not matched to a gene. This CDR3 reads CASSQGQGAPSSYEQYF. CDR3 coding DNA: TGTGCCAGCAGTCAAGGACAGGGGGCGCCAAGCTCCTACGAGCAGTACTTC.

The genes are TRBV7-6 and TRBJ2-5; 9 nucleotides line up with TRBD1. The CDR3 has 15 amino acids. The trim removed 1 base at V and 4 bases at J, leaving 4 bases unmatched. The germline gives CDR1 SGHVS, CDR2 FNYEAQ. The CDR3 reads CASSLGYRGPETQYF. DNA of the CDR3: TGTGCCAGCAGCTTAGGATACAGGGGGCCAGAGACCCAGTACTTC.

This clone occurred once. The gene calls are TRBV6-5 and TRBJ2-4; weak D call: TRBD1 (5 bases). This CDR3 is built from 14 residues. Trimming left V 3 bases short and J 2 bases short, with 8 bases between. Germline V gene data show CDR1 as MNHEY and CDR2 as SVGAGI. CDR3 region: CASSYRGSKNIQYF. The CDR3 DNA follows: TGTGCCAGCAGTTATAGGGGATCCAAAAACATTCAGTACTTC.

This chain joins TRBV4-2 and TRBJ2-3; D remains unclear. V gave up 1 base and J gave up 3 bases, with 5 bases separating them. Germline V gene sequence: CDR1 LGHNA, CDR2 YNFKEQ. The CDR3 length is 13 residues. CDR3 nucleotides: TGTGCCAGCAGCCAAGGAGTTACAGATACGCAGTATTTT. The encoded protein is CASSQGVTDTQYF.

This chain links TRBV28 with TRBJ2-7, with D possibly being TRBD2 (6 bases). This CDR3 has 15 residues. Trimming took off 5 bases at V and 0 bases at J, with 14 bases between the two ends. Looked up from germline, CDR1 is MDHEN and CDR2 is SYDVKM. CDR3 sequence: CASSAADYSSYEQYF. In DNA, the CDR3 is TGTGCCAGCAGTGCCGCGGACTATTCCTCCTACGAGCAGTACTTC.

The chain links TRBV4-1 to TRBJ1-5; 7 nucleotides align to TRBD1. Trimming cost V 6 bases and J 3 bases; bases outside gene matches: 8. The CDR3 has 15 residues. Germline V gives CDR1 MGHRA, CDR2 YSYEKL. The CDR3 protein is CASSYDRASNQPQHF. The CDR3 nucleotides read TGCGCCAGCAGTTACGACAGGGCTTCCAATCAGCCCCAGCATTTT.

CDR3 bases: TGTGCCAGCACGGGGGTTACTAGCGCGGATACGCAGTATTTT. Amino acid sequence: CASTGVTSADTQYF. This rearrangement joins TRBV2 to TRBJ2-3; 7 bases align to TRBD2. Germline values: CDR1 SNHLY, CDR2 FYNNEI. V lost 7 bases and J lost 6; bases outside the gene matches: 10. The CDR3 is 14 amino acids.

The gene calls are TRBV28 and TRBJ2-7; 11 bases are shared with TRBD2. V was pared by 4 bases and J by 0 bases, with 11 bases of the junction left unmatched. Germline V gene data show CDR1 as MDHEN and CDR2 as SYDVKM. This CDR3 has 18 residues. CDR3: CASSYRWTSGLNSYEQYF. The DNA for the CDR3 is TGTGCCAGCAGTTACCGGTGGACTAGCGGGTTGAACTCCTACGAGCAGTACTTC.

In its sample, this clone was seen once. The genes are TRBV7-9 and TRBJ2-5; the D is unclear. The CDR3 spans 11 residues. V was clipped by 5 bases and J by 3 bases, with 4 bases between them. The germline V gene has CDR1 SEHNR and CDR2 FQNEAQ (reference sequence). The CDR3 spells CASSGEETQYF. The DNA of the CDR3 is TGTGCCAGCAGCGGAGAAGAGACCCAGTACTTC.

This clone was counted a single time. The rearrangement links TRBV6-6 to TRBJ2-7; the D is unclear. Trimming left V 2 bases short and J 7 bases short, with 15 bases between. Per germline, CDR1 MNHNY and CDR2 SVGAGI (reference sequence). CDR3 length: 14 amino acids. For the CDR3, the DNA is TGTGCCAGCAGTTACAGTGGCACCTTTAGGGAGCAGTACTTC. This encodes CASSYSGTFREQYF.

This clone was detected only a few times. This chain joins TRBV9 and TRBJ1-1; no definite D call. Trimming left V 1 base short and J 7 bases short, with 11 bases between. The CDR3 extends over 13 amino acids. In germline, CDR1 is SGDLS, CDR2 YYNGEE. DNA of the CDR3: TGTGCCAGCAGCGTAAGGACTGAGGATGAAGCTTTCTTT. Protein: CASSVRTEDEAFF.

The gene calls are TRBV5-1 and TRBJ2-1; 10 nucleotides match TRBD2. Looked up from germline, CDR1 is SGHRS and CDR2 is YFSETQ. Germline trimming cut 2 bases from V and 7 bases from J; bases unmatched to any gene: 9. This CDR3 is 16 amino acids long. The CDR3 DNA sequence: TGCGCCAGCAGCTTTAATGCCGGGACTAGCGCAAATGAGCAGTTCTTC. It encodes CASSFNAGTSANEQFF. The full variable domain, completed using reference TRBV5-1 and TRBJ2-1, is KAGVTQTPRYLIKTRGQQVTLSCSPISGHRSVSWYQQTPGQGLQFLFEYFSETQRNKGNFPGRFSGRQFSNSRSEMNVSTLELGDSALYLCASSFNAGTSANEQFFGPGTRLTVL.

This clone was picked up one time. At one of its ends the junction is not consistent with the germline gene, which may arise from a read error. The chain combines TRBV2 with TRBJ2-7; D is possibly TRBD1 or TRBD2 (5 bases each). Germline assignment: CDR1 SNHLY and CDR2 FYNNEI. The CDR3 totals 13 residues. The CDR3 DNA reads TGTGCCAGCCACCCCTCGGTCAGGGACGTTAGTAACTTC. It yields the protein CASHPSVRDVSNF.

The chain is built from TRBV28 and TRBJ1-5, with D unclear. The CDR3 covers 13 residues. Looked up from germline, CDR1 is MDHEN and CDR2 is SYDVKM. V lost 6 bases to trimming and J lost 0 bases, with 6 bases between them. CDR3 in DNA: TGTGCCAGCAGCTTGACTAGCAATCAGCCCCAGCATTTT. Its translation: CASSLTSNQPQHF.

This rearrangement joins TRBV12-5 to TRBJ2-7; maybe TRBD1 (6 bases). Germline V CDR1 and CDR2: LGHNT, FRNRAP. The CDR3 runs to 14 residues. V was pared by 5 bases and J by 5 bases, with 16 bases between. The CDR3 reads CASGPRGGFHEQYF. The CDR3 DNA sequence: TGTGCTAGTGGTCCAAGAGGGGGATTCCACGAGCAGTACTTC. The full variable domain, with the rest looked up from reference TRBV12-5 and TRBJ2-7, is DARVTQTPRHKVTEMGQEVTMRCQPILGHNTVFWYRQTMMQGLELLAYFRNRAPLDDSGMPKDRFSAEMPDATLATLKIQPSEPRDSAVYFCASGPRGGFHEQYFGPGTRLTVT.

The V gene is TRBV4-2, the J gene TRBJ2-1; TRBD2 aligns across 12 bases. V trimming: 4 bases; J trimming: 7 bases; junction bases outside the gene matches: 8. The CDR3 extends over 16 amino acids. In germline, CDR1 is LGHNA, CDR2 YNFKEQ. As DNA, the CDR3 is TGTGCCAGCAGCCCGCTGACTAGCGGGGGTTGGAATGAGCAGTTCTTC. Its translation: CASSPLTSGGWNEQFF.